Ten or more counts support the clone carrying this TCR beta chain. Its antigen is unidentified. Donors uniformly comprised healthy Caucasians. The V end lost 0 bases, the J end lost 4 bases, and 13 bases lay between the germline ends. The CDR3 covers 16 residues. The germline CDR1 and CDR2 sequences are LGHNA and YNFKEQ. The sample originates from a study of identical twins. TCRdb re-called the 5' RACE reads through MiXCR, storing one row per CDR3 protein. The sample contains 300,000 or so distinct CDR3 sequences, roughly 10% of which appear only once. Study findings and constraints: Beta out-of-frame sequences displayed a weaker excess of sharing between twins. The models gave estimates that fell short of the out-of-frame TCR alpha sharing seen in monozygotic twins. Cross-sectional statistics underpinned the conclusions; the same donors were not followed.

The same specimen was also included in a second study, on yellow fever vaccine responses in identical twins.

The specimen sequenced was CD8+ T cells sorted from blood. This sequence originates from a young woman in good health. The chain employs TRBV4-2 and TRBJ2-1; D may be TRBD1 (6 bases). The CDR3 nucleotides are TGTGCCAGCAGCCAAGATACACAGGGAGCGTACAATGAGCAGTTCTTC. Protein: CASSQDTQGAYNEQFF.